Each of the 16 T cell receptor beta chains below was sequenced from the same sample in a study of PD-1 blockade in classical Hodgkin lymphoma. Data came from immunoSEQ multiplex PCR; TCRdb stores just in-frame clones and leaves some out. The sample gives about 94,000 clones, about 91% of which show up once; around 11% is in the top ten. There was relapse after autologous stem cell transplantation in every patient, and there was variation in brentuximab vedotin exposure. The source material was peripheral blood mononuclear cells (PBMCs), sampled before the second cycle of nivolumab. These receptors were obtained from a human donor with classical Hodgkin lymphoma.

V usage is TRBV27 and J usage is TRBJ1-5, with 7 positions matching TRBD1. This CDR3 contains 14 residues. In germline, CDR1 is MNHEY, CDR2 SMNVEV (reference sequence). The ends lost 4 bases at V and 3 bases at J; junction bases unmatched: 3. The CDR3, as DNA: TGTGCCAGCAGTTCGGGACAGAACAATCAGCCCCAGCATTTT. Translated, it gives CASSSGQNNQPQHF.

Remarks on this clone: An end of the junction does not agree with germline; a read error may underlie this. The chain uses TRBV7-7 and TRBJ2-5; D is unclear. This CDR3 spans 13 amino acids. CDR1 is SSHAT, CDR2 FNYEAQ, per germline (reference sequence). CDR3 sequence: CASSRSGWETQYF. In DNA form, the CDR3 reads TGTGCTAGCAGCAGGTCCGGCTGGGAGACCCAGTACTTC.

This clone was detected once. The chain combines TRBV21-1 with TRBJ1-1. TRBV21-1 is a recognized pseudogene. The CDR3 sequence is 10 residues long. CDR3 nucleotides: TGTGCCAGCACGAACACTGAAGCTTTCTTT. This gives the protein CASTNTEAFF.

The chain has TRBV4-2 and TRBJ2-2, with D possibly matching TRBD1 (6 bases). There are 15 residues in the CDR3. Trimming removed 0 bases from V and 9 bases from J, with 14 bases in between. The germline V gene encodes CDR1 LGHNA and CDR2 YNFKEQ. This CDR3 reads CASSQDPPGARELFF. The CDR3 DNA reads TGTGCCAGCAGCCAAGATCCCCCAGGGGCCCGGGAGCTGTTTTTT.

This clone appeared a single time. The chain joins TRBV7-6 to TRBJ2-3; weak D call: TRBD2 (7 bases). This CDR3 spans 13 amino acids. Germline-derived CDR1 and CDR2 are SGHVS and FNYEAQ. Trimming took off 5 bases at V and 5 bases at J, with 11 bases between the two ends. As DNA, the CDR3 is TGTGCCAGCAGCATAGGGGGGGGAGATACGCAGTATTTT. Translation gives CASSIGGGDTQYF.

This chain joins TRBV7-8 and TRBJ2-3; weak D call: TRBD1 (8 bases). Germline-derived CDR1 and CDR2 are SGHVS and FQNEAQ. The CDR3 sequence is 15 residues long. V was trimmed by 5 bases and J by 6 bases, leaving 18 bases between them. The CDR3 protein is CASSPGQGGTDTQYF. In nucleotides, the CDR3 is TGTGCCAGCAGCCCAGGACAGGGAGGGACGGATACGCAGTATTTT.

V usage is TRBV5-1 and J usage is TRBJ1-4; tentatively, D is TRBD1 (5 bases). The CDR3 covers 14 residues. From germline, CDR1 is SGHRS and CDR2 YFSETQ. V lost 5 bases to trimming and J lost 8 bases, with 16 bases between them. In nucleotides, the CDR3 is TGCGCCAGCAGGGGGACTTCTACGGGGGAAAAACTGTTTTTT. Its translation: CASRGTSTGEKLFF.

The V and J genes are TRBV4-1 and TRBJ1-4; D is ambiguous. The CDR3 totals 15 residues. V lost 1 base and J 4 bases, leaving 10 bases between the germline ends. Germline V CDR1 and CDR2: MGHRA, YSYEKL. CDR3 DNA sequence: TGCGCCAGCAGCCAAGGAGGTCAGGTTAATGAAAAACTGTTTTTT. Its protein product is CASSQGGQVNEKLFF.

The V gene is TRBV27, the J gene TRBJ1-1; a weak D match, TRBD1 (5 bases). This CDR3 has 13 amino acids. Germline CDR1 reads MNHEY; CDR2 reads SMNVEV (reference sequence). V was clipped by 5 bases and J by 5 bases, with 12 bases between them. Here the CDR3 reads CASSGTGKTEAFF. The CDR3 DNA follows: TGTGCCAGCAGTGGGACGGGTAAGACTGAAGCTTTCTTT.

The chain has TRBV29-1 and TRBJ2-1, with D possibly matching TRBD2 (6 bases). The V and J ends lost 6 bases and 3 bases respectively, with 15 bases between them. This CDR3 has 14 amino acids. The germline gives CDR1 SQVTM, CDR2 ANQGSEA. CDR3 residues: CSVSFAGFYNEQFF. DNA of the CDR3: TGCAGCGTAAGCTTTGCGGGGTTCTACAATGAGCAGTTCTTC.

The V call is TRBV9, the J call TRBJ1-3, with D hard to call. This CDR3 is built from 15 residues. Trimming left V 1 base short and J 0 bases short, with 8 bases between. The germline V gene has CDR1 SGDLS and CDR2 YYNGEE. Written as DNA, the CDR3 is TGTGCCAGCAGCGTAAGTGCCGACTCTGGAAACACCATATATTTT. It yields the protein CASSVSADSGNTIYF.

The rearrangement links TRBV6-6 to TRBJ2-7; possible D gene TRBD1, 6 bases. Germline CDR1 MNHNY, CDR2 SVGAGI (reference sequence). V shed 2 bases and J shed 3 bases, with 8 bases lying between them. CDR3 length equals 13 residues. Here the CDR3 reads CASSYGTNYEQYF. The CDR3 DNA sequence: TGTGCCAGCAGTTACGGGACAAACTACGAGCAGTACTTC.

The V call is TRBV13, the J call TRBJ2-1, with TRBD1 as a possible D gene (8 bases). The V and J ends lost 4 bases and 5 bases respectively, with 15 bases between them. This CDR3 is 15 amino acids long. The germline V gene has CDR1 PRHDT and CDR2 FYEKMQ (reference sequence). In nucleotides, the CDR3 is TGTGCCAGCAGCTACCGACAGGGGAGGGACAATGAGCAGTTCTTC. This sequence encodes CASSYRQGRDNEQFF. The full variable domain, with the rest looked up from reference TRBV13 and TRBJ2-1, is AAGVIQSPRHLIKEKRETATLKCYPIPRHDTVYWYQQGPGQDPQFLISFYEKMQSDKGSIPDRFSAQQFSDYHSELNMSSLELGDSALYFCASSYRQGRDNEQFFGPGTRLTVL.

The J gene is TRBJ2-7, the V gene TRBV6-1; weak D call: TRBD1 (6 bases). The CDR3 extends over 14 amino acids. From germline, CDR1 is MNHNS and CDR2 SASEGT. V was pared by 3 bases and J by 3 bases, with 12 bases between. CDR3 nucleotides: TGTGCCAGCAGTGAGGGGGACACTTACTACGAGCAGTACTTC. Translation: CASSEGDTYYEQYF.

J is TRBJ2-2 and V is TRBV7-9; D ambiguous. Trimming took 1 base from V and 3 from J, leaving 9 bases between them. In germline, CDR1 is SEHNR, CDR2 FQNEAQ (reference sequence). The CDR3 has 15 residues. The CDR3 spells CASSLVGPHTGELFF. Written as DNA, the CDR3 is TGTGCCAGCAGCTTAGTCGGACCCCACACCGGGGAGCTGTTTTTT.

The chain recombines TRBV10-1 with TRBJ2-1; D is possibly TRBD2 (5 bases). The CDR3 runs 13 residues. Trimming shortened V by 0 bases and J by 8 bases, and 8 bases separated the two germline ends. Germline V lookup: CDR1 WNHNN, CDR2 SYGVQD (reference sequence). CDR3 sequence reads: CASSESPGDEQFF. The CDR3 bases are TGCGCCAGCAGTGAGTCCCCCGGGGATGAGCAGTTCTTC.